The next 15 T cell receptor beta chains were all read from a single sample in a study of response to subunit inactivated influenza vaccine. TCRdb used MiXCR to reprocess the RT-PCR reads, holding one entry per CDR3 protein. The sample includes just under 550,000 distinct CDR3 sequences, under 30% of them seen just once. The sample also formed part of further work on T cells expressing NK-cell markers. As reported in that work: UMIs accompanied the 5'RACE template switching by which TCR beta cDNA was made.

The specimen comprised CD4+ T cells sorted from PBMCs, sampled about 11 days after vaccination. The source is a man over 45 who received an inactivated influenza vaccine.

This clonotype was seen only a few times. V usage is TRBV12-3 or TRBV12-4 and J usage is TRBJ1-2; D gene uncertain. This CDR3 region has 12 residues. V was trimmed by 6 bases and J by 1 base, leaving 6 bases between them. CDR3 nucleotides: TGTGCCAGCAGCCAAATTAACTATGGCTACACCTTC. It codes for CASSQINYGYTF.

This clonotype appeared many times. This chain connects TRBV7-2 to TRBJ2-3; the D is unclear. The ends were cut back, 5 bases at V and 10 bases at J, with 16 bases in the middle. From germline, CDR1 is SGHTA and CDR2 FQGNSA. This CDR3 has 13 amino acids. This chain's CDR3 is CASSPGRAGAQYF. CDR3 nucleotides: TGTGCCAGCAGCCCCGGACGGGCCGGTGCGCAGTATTTT.

CDR3 coding DNA: TGCGCCAGCAGCTTCAGCGGGGGGGCGTCTGGGCAAGAGACCCAGTACTTC. Its translation: CASSFSGGASGQETQYF. The J gene is TRBJ2-5, the V gene TRBV5-1; 10 bases are shared with TRBD2. In germline, CDR1 is SGHRS, CDR2 YFSETQ. The CDR3 runs to 17 residues. V was clipped by 2 bases and J by 2 bases; unmatched bases: 9.

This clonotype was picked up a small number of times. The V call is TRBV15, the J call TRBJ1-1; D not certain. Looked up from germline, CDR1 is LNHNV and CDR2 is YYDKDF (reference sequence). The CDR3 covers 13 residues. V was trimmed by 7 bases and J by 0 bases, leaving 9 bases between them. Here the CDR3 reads CATNSPMNTEAFF. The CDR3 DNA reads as TGTGCCACCAATTCCCCGATGAACACTGAAGCTTTCTTT.

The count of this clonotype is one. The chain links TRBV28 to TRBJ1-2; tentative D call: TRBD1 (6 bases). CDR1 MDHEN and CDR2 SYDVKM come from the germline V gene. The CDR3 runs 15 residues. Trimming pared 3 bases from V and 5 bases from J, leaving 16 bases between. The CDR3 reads CASSLPGQRLYGYTF. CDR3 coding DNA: TGTGCCAGCAGTTTGCCTGGACAGCGGCTATATGGCTACACCTTC.

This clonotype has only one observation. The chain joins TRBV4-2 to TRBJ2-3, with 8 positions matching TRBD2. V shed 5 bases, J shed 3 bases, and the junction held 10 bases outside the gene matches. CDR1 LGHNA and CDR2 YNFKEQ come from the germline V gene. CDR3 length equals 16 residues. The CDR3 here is CASSSGVAGSTDTQYF. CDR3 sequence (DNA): TGTGCCAGCAGCTCTGGGGTAGCGGGAAGTACAGATACGCAGTATTTT.

This CDR3 reads CQNGRSYNEQFF. CDR3 DNA sequence: TGTCAGAACGGGAGATCCTACAATGAGCAGTTCTTC. V usage is TRBV27 and J usage is TRBJ2-1, with D possibly being TRBD2 (6 bases). The CDR3 runs 12 residues. Per the germline V gene, CDR1 is MNHEY and CDR2 is SMNVEV (reference sequence).

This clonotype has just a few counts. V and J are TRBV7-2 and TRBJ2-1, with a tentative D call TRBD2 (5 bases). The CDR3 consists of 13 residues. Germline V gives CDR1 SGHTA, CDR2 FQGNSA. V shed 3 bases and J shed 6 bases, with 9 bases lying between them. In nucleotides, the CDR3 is TGTGCCAGCAGCTTGACTGCGGGCAATGAGCAGTTCTTC. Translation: CASSLTAGNEQFF. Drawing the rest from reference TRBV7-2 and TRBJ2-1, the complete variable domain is GAGVSQSPSNKVTEKGKDVELRCDPISGHTALYWYRQSLGQGLEFLIYFQGNSAPDKSGLPSDRFSAERTGGSVSTLTIQRTQQEDSAVYLCASSLTAGNEQFFGPGTRLTVL.

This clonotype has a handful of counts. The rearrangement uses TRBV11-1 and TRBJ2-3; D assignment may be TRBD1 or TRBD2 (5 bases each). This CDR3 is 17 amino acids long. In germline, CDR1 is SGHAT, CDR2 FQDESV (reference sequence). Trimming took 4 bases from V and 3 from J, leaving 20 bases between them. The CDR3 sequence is CASSSPLRGTQTDTQYF. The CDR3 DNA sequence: TGTGCCAGCAGCTCCCCTTTACGGGGCACACAGACAGATACGCAGTATTTT. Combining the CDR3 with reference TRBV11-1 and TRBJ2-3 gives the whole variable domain EAEVAQSPRYKITEKSQAVAFWCDPISGHATLYWYRQILGQGPELLVQFQDESVVDDSQLPKDRFSAERLKGVDSTLKIQPAELGDSAMYLCASSSPLRGTQTDTQYFGPGTRLTVL.

The CDR3: CASSQDLAPSYNEQFF. The CDR3 DNA reads as TGTGCCAGCAGCCAAGATCTAGCGCCTTCCTACAATGAGCAGTTCTTC. This rearrangement joins TRBV4-2 to TRBJ2-1; D perhaps matches TRBD2 (6 bases). V gave up 0 bases and J gave up 1 base, with 10 bases separating them. Germline V gene sequence: CDR1 LGHNA, CDR2 YNFKEQ. CDR3 length: 16 amino acids.

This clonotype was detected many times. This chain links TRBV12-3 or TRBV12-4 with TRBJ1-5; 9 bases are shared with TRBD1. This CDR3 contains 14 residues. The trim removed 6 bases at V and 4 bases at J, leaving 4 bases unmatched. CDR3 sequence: CASSRGQGNQPQHF. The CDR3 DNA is TGTGCCAGCAGCCGCGGACAGGGGAATCAGCCCCAGCATTTT.

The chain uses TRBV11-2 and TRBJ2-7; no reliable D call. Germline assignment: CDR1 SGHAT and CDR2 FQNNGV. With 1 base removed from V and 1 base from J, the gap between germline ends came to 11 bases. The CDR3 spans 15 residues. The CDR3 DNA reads TGTGCCAGCAGCTTAGGGTCGGTCAGTTCCTACGAGCAGTACTTC. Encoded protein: CASSLGSVSSYEQYF.

CDR3 nucleotide sequence: TGCAGCGTTGAAGATCGTCGAAGATCTGAAGCTTTCTTT. As protein: CSVEDRRRSEAFF. This rearrangement joins TRBV29-1 to TRBJ1-1; D remains unclear. V was shortened by 0 bases and J by 6 bases, with 11 bases between the two germline ends. The CDR3 extends over 13 amino acids. Germline CDR1 is SQVTM and CDR2 is ANQGSEA.

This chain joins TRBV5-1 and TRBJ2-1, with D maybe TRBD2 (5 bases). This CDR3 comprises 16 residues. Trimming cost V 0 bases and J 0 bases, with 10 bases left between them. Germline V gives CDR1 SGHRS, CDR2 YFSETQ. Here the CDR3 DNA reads TGCGCCAGCAGCTTGGGTCAAACTAGCTCCTACAATGAGCAGTTCTTC. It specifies CASSLGQTSSYNEQFF.

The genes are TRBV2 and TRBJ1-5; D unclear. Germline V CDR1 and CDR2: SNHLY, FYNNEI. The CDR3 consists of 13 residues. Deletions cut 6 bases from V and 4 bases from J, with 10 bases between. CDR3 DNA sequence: TGTGCCAGCAGCAAAGAATGGAATCAGCCCCAGCATTTT. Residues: CASSKEWNQPQHF.